This record looks at one T cell receptor beta chain sequence and its context. No antigen is known for it. Individual cDNA molecules carried attached unique molecular identifiers. TCRdb called the 5' RACE reads again in MiXCR, with one record for every CDR3 protein. The sample consists of approximately 66,000 distinct CDR3 sequences, approximately 13% of them appearing once. The entry originates in a study of early T cells in non-severe SARS-CoV-2 infection. Study details: Whole-blood bulk RNA, unsorted, was sequenced, and chains were unpaired. Findings and caveats of the study: VDJdb matching, biased toward anti-spike CD8 responses, missed private and CD4 specificities.

This CDR3 has 15 amino acids. Trimming took 4 bases from V and 1 from J, leaving 12 bases between them. Germline CDR1 reads LGHNA; CDR2 reads YSLEER. This TCR came from an adult who was a healthcare worker with PCR-confirmed SARS-CoV-2 infection or an uninfected control (not recorded which). V is TRBV4-3 and J is TRBJ2-3; D perhaps matches TRBD1 (6 bases). Sequenced: whole blood. CDR3 protein: CASSPGEGGTDTQYF. CDR3 coding DNA: TGCGCCAGCAGCCCCGGCGAGGGGGGCACAGATACGCAGTATTTT.